The 29 T cell receptor beta chains listed next were all sequenced from one sample in a study of T cells after yellow fever vaccination. TCRdb redid the calling of the 5' RACE reads with MiXCR, one entry per CDR3 protein. The table has under 550,000 distinct CDR3 sequences, just over 20% seen once; the top ten hold less than 20%. Sequences were derived from PBMCs, sampled 21 days after the first yellow fever vaccination. The receptors stem from a young man who received the YFV17D yellow fever vaccine.

CDR3 amino acids: CASRLGLARNEQFF. CDR3 coding DNA: TGTGCCAGCAGGCTAGGACTAGCTCGCAATGAGCAGTTCTTC. The chain couples TRBV12-3 or TRBV12-4 to TRBJ2-1; 8 positions match TRBD2. This CDR3 is 14 amino acids long. V was pared by 6 bases and J by 6 bases, with 7 bases of the junction left unmatched.

Many counts were recorded for this clonotype. The rearrangement links TRBV6-6 to TRBJ2-7; D is possibly TRBD1 or TRBD2 (5 bases each). Germline V gene lookup returns CDR1 MNHNY and CDR2 SVGAGI (reference sequence). V lost 2 bases and J lost 2, with 7 bases in between. The CDR3 has 13 amino acids. In nucleotides, the CDR3 is TGTGCCAGCAGTTACGGGGGTACCTACGAGCAGTACTTC. Translation: CASSYGGTYEQYF.

This chain joins TRBV5-1 and TRBJ2-5; D might be TRBD2 (7 bases). Germline CDR1 and CDR2: SGHRS and YFSETQ. Trimming pared 4 bases from V and 4 bases from J, leaving 20 bases between. The CDR3 contains 16 residues. Here the CDR3 DNA reads TGCGCCAGCAGCAACAACAGGGCTATAGCGGGAGAGACCCAGTACTTC. Amino acids: CASSNNRAIAGETQYF.

The sample holds many counts of this clonotype. The genes are TRBV5-1 and TRBJ2-4; D not resolved. This CDR3 is built from 14 residues. CDR1 is SGHRS, CDR2 YFSETQ, per germline. V dropped 0 bases and J dropped 0 bases, with 4 bases sitting between them. In DNA form, the CDR3 reads TGCGCCAGCAGCTTGGAGGCAGCCAAAAACATTCAGTACTTC. This gives the protein CASSLEAAKNIQYF.

The gene calls are TRBV29-1 and TRBJ2-5; the match to TRBD2 covers 8 bases. Germline CDR1 and CDR2: SQVTM and ANQGSEA. The junction had 3 bases not matched to a gene; V was cut back by 7 bases and J by 5 bases. CDR3 length: 11 residues. The CDR3 is CSGLAMETQYF. The CDR3 DNA reads as TGCAGCGGACTAGCGATGGAGACCCAGTACTTC.

There are a few counts of this clonotype. This CDR3 is CASSPRGLFSGYTF. The CDR3 nucleotides read TGTGCCAGCAGCCCCAGGGGGCTATTCAGTGGCTACACCTTC. V gene TRBV3-1 combines with J gene TRBJ1-2; 8 bases are shared with TRBD1. In germline, CDR1 is LGHDT, CDR2 YNNKEL (reference sequence). The CDR3 runs to 14 residues. V was clipped by 4 bases and J by 7 bases; unmatched bases: 8.

This clonotype was detected only a few times. This rearrangement joins TRBV4-3 to TRBJ1-1, with D possibly being TRBD1 (5 bases). Trimming took 2 bases from V and 1 from J, leaving 14 bases between them. The CDR3 length is 16 residues. Per germline, CDR1 LGHNA and CDR2 YSLEER. The CDR3 sequence is CASSQFQTDPNTEAFF. CDR3 coding DNA: TGCGCCAGCAGCCAATTTCAGACAGACCCGAACACTGAAGCTTTCTTT.

The chain links TRBV20-1 to TRBJ2-3, with 10 positions matching TRBD2. The trim removed 3 bases at V and 1 base at J, leaving 4 bases unmatched. Germline V gene data show CDR1 as DFQATT and CDR2 as SNEGSKA (reference sequence). The CDR3 contains 15 residues. CDR3 residues: CSASGLAGGTDTQYF. CDR3 DNA: TGCAGTGCTAGCGGCCTAGCGGGGGGCACAGATACGCAGTATTTT.

The genes are TRBV5-1 and TRBJ2-2; D ambiguous. V gave up 4 bases and J gave up 2 bases, with 9 bases separating them. The CDR3 spans 14 residues. Germline assignment: CDR1 SGHRS and CDR2 YFSETQ. The CDR3 bases are TGCGCCAGCAGCCCGAACTTAAACACCGGGGAGCTGTTTTTT. Translation gives CASSPNLNTGELFF.

This clonotype was seen a few times. The V and J genes are TRBV9 and TRBJ2-2, with TRBD2 identical over 8 bases. The CDR3 length is 15 residues. Germline CDR1 and CDR2: SGDLS and YYNGEE. Germline trimming cut 0 bases from V and 6 bases from J; bases unmatched to any gene: 4. The CDR3 bases are TGTGCCAGCAGCGTAGCGGGGGGGGTCGCCGGGGAGCTGTTTTTT. Encoded protein: CASSVAGGVAGELFF.

This clonotype has a handful of counts. This chain joins TRBV5-4 and TRBJ2-3; a possible D gene is TRBD1 (6 bases). Germline V gene lookup returns CDR1 SGHNT and CDR2 YYREEE (reference sequence). The CDR3 totals 14 residues. V was trimmed by 4 bases and J by 2 bases, leaving 11 bases between them. CDR3 nucleotide sequence: TGTGCCAGCAGCCCGGGACACCTCACAGATACGCAGTATTTT. Amino acids: CASSPGHLTDTQYF.

CDR3 bases: TGTGCCACCAGCAGAGTAGTGGGACAGGGATATTTGGGGGAGACCCAGTACTTC. It yields the protein CATSRVVGQGYLGETQYF. The chain carries TRBV15 and TRBJ2-5; 9 bases line up with TRBD1. The CDR3 covers 18 residues. J was trimmed by 5 bases and V by 1 base; bases with no gene match: 14. In germline, CDR1 is LNHNV, CDR2 YYDKDF (reference sequence).

V gene TRBV7-9 combines with J gene TRBJ1-2, with D uncertain. The CDR3 contains 15 residues. CDR1 is SEHNR, CDR2 FQNEAQ, per germline (reference sequence). Trimming pared 5 bases from V and 4 bases from J, leaving 17 bases between. This CDR3 reads CASSGRADWIYGYTF. The DNA for the CDR3 is TGTGCCAGCAGCGGCCGGGCGGACTGGATCTATGGCTACACCTTC.

The CDR3 DNA follows: TGTGCCAGCAGTGACTCGGGCAGGGTTTCAGATACGCAGTATTTT. Protein sequence: CASSDSGRVSDTQYF. This chain uses TRBV6-4 with TRBJ2-3, with D possibly being TRBD1 (5 bases). The V gene lost 0 bases and the J gene lost 4 bases, with 11 bases spanning the gap. Per the germline V gene, CDR1 is MRHNA and CDR2 is SNTAGT. This CDR3 region has 15 residues.

The V and J genes are TRBV12-3 or TRBV12-4 and TRBJ1-5; no clear D. V lost 7 bases to trimming and J lost 4 bases, with 11 bases between them. The CDR3 has 13 residues. In DNA, the CDR3 is TGTGCCAGCACCGATGACGGGAATCAGCCCCAGCATTTT. Translation gives CASTDDGNQPQHF.

The chain is built from TRBV2 and TRBJ2-2; TRBD1 might be the D (5 bases). Germline V lookup: CDR1 SNHLY, CDR2 FYNNEI. The CDR3 contains 14 residues. V was cut by 0 bases and J by 7 bases, with 9 bases left in between. CDR3 amino acids: CASSEAAGRGELFF. In nucleotides, the CDR3 is TGTGCCAGCAGTGAAGCCGCAGGGCGCGGGGAGCTGTTTTTT.

The J gene is TRBJ2-1, the V gene TRBV10-3, with TRBD1 matching 7 bases. Trimming removed 3 bases from V and 4 bases from J; junction bases left unmatched: 3. The CDR3 has 14 amino acids. Germline V gene lookup returns CDR1 ENHRY and CDR2 SYGVKD. The CDR3, as DNA: TGTGCCATCAGTGATTCGGACAGGTACAATGAGCAGTTCTTC. This encodes CAISDSDRYNEQFF.

This clonotype was picked up a small number of times. The chain combines TRBV6-2 or TRBV6-3 with TRBJ2-1; 9 bases map to TRBD1. The junction had 6 bases not matched to a gene; V was cut back by 2 bases and J by 7 bases. The CDR3 sequence is 15 residues long. Germline CDR1 MNHEY, CDR2 SVGEGT. This CDR3 is CASSYDRGLRNEQFF. In DNA form, the CDR3 reads TGTGCCAGCAGTTACGACAGGGGGTTGAGAAATGAGCAGTTCTTC.

This clonotype was seen a handful of times. The chain carries TRBV19 and TRBJ1-5, with 7 positions matching TRBD1. The CDR3 runs to 17 residues. CDR1 LNHDA and CDR2 SQIVND come from the germline V gene (reference sequence). Trimming took 5 bases from V and 6 from J; bases not matched to a gene: 16. CDR3 in amino acids: CASSSFTKQGSRQPQHF. The CDR3, as DNA: TGTGCCAGTAGTTCTTTTACGAAACAGGGGTCCCGTCAGCCCCAGCATTTT.

This chain links TRBV6-1 with TRBJ1-6; D gene ambiguous. CDR3 size: 15 residues. Germline V CDR1 and CDR2: MNHNS, SASEGT. V lost 6 bases and J lost 5, with 14 bases in between. CDR3 in amino acids: CASRQFPGDNSPLHF. In nucleotides, the CDR3 is TGTGCCAGCAGACAGTTCCCCGGGGATAATTCACCCCTCCACTTT.

This clonotype showed up just a few times. The chain links TRBV20-1 to TRBJ1-5, with TRBD1 matching over 7 bases. CDR3 length: 13 amino acids. Trimming removed 5 bases from V and 3 bases from J; junction bases left unmatched: 4. Germline CDR1 is DFQATT and CDR2 is SNEGSKA (reference sequence). The CDR3 bases are TGCAGTGCTTCGACAGGGAACAATCAGCCCCAGCATTTT. Residues: CSASTGNNQPQHF.

This chain connects TRBV2 to TRBJ2-1; unclear D gene. From germline, CDR1 is SNHLY and CDR2 FYNNEI. V lost 4 bases and J 9 bases, leaving 4 bases between the germline ends. The CDR3 consists of 10 residues. CDR3 sequence (DNA): TGTGCCAGCAGTGCCCTTGAGCAGTTCTTC. Protein sequence: CASSALEQFF.

As for this clonotype: The junction shows a germline mismatch at one end, possibly a read error. This chain uses TRBV7-2 with TRBJ1-6; 8 bases align to TRBD1. Germline V CDR1 and CDR2: SGHTA, FQGNSA. The CDR3 covers 15 residues. CDR3 sequence: CASSVQGVRNSHLHF. In DNA form, the CDR3 reads TGTGCCAGCAGCGTACAGGGGGTCAGGAATTCACACCTCCACTTT.

This clonotype was found a few times. The CDR3 bases are TGTGCCAGCCTCTCCTTAACCACTGAAGCTTTCTTT. Encoded protein: CASLSLTTEAFF. The chain employs TRBV12-3 or TRBV12-4 and TRBJ1-1; unclear D gene. Trimming took off 8 bases at V and 4 bases at J, with 11 bases between the two ends. This CDR3 has 12 residues.

The sample holds a few counts of this clonotype. V usage is TRBV19 and J usage is TRBJ2-7; 14 nucleotides align to TRBD2. CDR3 length: 19 amino acids. V shed 3 bases, J shed 5 bases, and the junction held 15 bases outside the gene matches. Germline CDR1 LNHDA, CDR2 SQIVND (reference sequence). CDR3 sequence (DNA): TGTGCCAGTAGTATTCGCCATAGGGGACTAGCGGGGGTTGCTCACGAGCAGTACGTC. Its translation: CASSIRHRGLAGVAHEQYV.

CDR3 protein: CASSYTLNEQFF. CDR3 nucleotide sequence: TGTGCCAGCAGTTATACCCTCAATGAGCAGTTCTTC. The chain combines TRBV6-5 with TRBJ2-1; D unclear. The length of the CDR3 is 12 residues. Germline loops: CDR1 MNHEY, CDR2 SVGAGI. V was clipped by 3 bases and J by 6 bases, with 6 bases between them.

The chain employs TRBV6-5 and TRBJ1-3; maybe TRBD1 (5 bases). The CDR3 extends over 15 amino acids. In germline, CDR1 is MNHEY, CDR2 SVGAGI. Trimming removed 4 bases from V and 3 bases from J, with 13 bases in between. CDR3 protein: CASSWAGRNGNTIYF. CDR3 nucleotide sequence: TGTGCCAGCAGTTGGGCAGGGCGGAATGGAAACACCATATATTTT.

This clonotype turned up a few times. The V call is TRBV6-2 or TRBV6-3, the J call TRBJ1-2; 7 bases line up with TRBD1. The germline V gene encodes CDR1 MNHEY and CDR2 SVGEGT. V lost 6 bases to trimming and J lost 7 bases; unmatched junction nucleotides: 5. CDR3 length equals 12 residues. This CDR3 reads CASRTGSAGYTF. CDR3 nucleotides: TGTGCCAGCAGGACAGGGTCGGCTGGCTACACCTTC.

This clonotype was seen a handful of times. The rearrangement joins TRBV24-1 to TRBJ2-2; no reliable D call. Germline V gene data show CDR1 as KGHDR and CDR2 as SFDVKD. The CDR3 is 13 residues long. With 1 base removed from V and 6 bases from J, the gap between germline ends came to 5 bases. The CDR3 here is CATSDFGAGELFF. The DNA of the CDR3 is TGTGCCACCAGTGATTTCGGTGCCGGGGAGCTGTTTTTT.